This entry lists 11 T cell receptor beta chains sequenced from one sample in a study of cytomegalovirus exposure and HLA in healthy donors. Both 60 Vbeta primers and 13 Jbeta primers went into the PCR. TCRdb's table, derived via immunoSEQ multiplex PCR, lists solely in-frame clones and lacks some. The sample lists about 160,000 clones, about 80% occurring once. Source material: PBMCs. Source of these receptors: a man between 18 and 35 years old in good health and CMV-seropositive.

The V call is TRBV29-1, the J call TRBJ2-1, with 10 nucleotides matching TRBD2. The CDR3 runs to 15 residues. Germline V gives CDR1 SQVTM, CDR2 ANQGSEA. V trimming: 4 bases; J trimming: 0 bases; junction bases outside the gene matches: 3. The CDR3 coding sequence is TGCAGCGTTGTTGGACTAGCGGACTCCTACAATGAGCAGTTCTTC. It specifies CSVVGLADSYNEQFF.

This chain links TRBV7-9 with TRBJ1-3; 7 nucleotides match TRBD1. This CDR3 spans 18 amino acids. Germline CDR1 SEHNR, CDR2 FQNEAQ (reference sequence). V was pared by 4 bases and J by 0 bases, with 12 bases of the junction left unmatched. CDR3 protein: CASSSVTRTGRSGNTIYF. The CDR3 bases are TGTGCCAGCAGCTCCGTCACTCGGACAGGACGCTCTGGAAACACCATATATTTT.

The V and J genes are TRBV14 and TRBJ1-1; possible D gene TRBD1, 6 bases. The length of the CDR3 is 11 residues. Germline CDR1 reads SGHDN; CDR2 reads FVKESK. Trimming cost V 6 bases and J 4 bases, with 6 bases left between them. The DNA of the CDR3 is TGTGCCAGCAGGGGGGCCACTGAAGCTTTCTTT. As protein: CASRGATEAFF.

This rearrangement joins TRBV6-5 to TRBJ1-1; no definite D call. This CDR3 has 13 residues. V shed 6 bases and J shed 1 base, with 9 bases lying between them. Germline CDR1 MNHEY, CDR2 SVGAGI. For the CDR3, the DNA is TGTGCCAGCAGCCAGTTGCAGAACACTGAAGCTTTCTTT. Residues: CASSQLQNTEAFF.

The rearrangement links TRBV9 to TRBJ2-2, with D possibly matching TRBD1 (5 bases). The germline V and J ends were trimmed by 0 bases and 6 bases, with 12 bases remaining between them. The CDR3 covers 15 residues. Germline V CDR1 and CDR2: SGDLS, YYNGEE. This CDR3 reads CASSVDLGQAGELFF. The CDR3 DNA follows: TGTGCCAGCAGCGTAGATCTGGGGCAGGCCGGGGAGCTGTTTTTT.

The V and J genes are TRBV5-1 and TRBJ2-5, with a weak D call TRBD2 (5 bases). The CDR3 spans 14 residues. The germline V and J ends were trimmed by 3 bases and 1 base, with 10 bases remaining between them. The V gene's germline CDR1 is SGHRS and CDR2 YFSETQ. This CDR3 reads CASSSLTSQETQYF. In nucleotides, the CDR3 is TGCGCCAGCAGCTCCCTAACTAGCCAAGAGACCCAGTACTTC.

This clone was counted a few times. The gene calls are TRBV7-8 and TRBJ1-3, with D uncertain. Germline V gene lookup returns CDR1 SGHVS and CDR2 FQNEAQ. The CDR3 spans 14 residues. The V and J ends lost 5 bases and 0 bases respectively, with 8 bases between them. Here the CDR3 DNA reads TGTGCCAGCAGCCAAGGGAGCTCTGGAAACACCATATATTTT. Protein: CASSQGSSGNTIYF.

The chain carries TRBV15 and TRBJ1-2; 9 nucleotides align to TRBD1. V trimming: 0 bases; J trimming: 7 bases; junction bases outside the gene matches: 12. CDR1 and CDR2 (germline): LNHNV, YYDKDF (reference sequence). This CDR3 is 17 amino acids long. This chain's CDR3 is CATSRDSIGTGRLGYTF. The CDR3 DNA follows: TGTGCCACCAGCAGAGATAGTATTGGGACAGGGAGACTTGGCTACACCTTC.

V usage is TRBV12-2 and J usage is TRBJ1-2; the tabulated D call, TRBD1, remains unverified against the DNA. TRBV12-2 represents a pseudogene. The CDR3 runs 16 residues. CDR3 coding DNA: TGTGCAAGTCGCTTAGGACAGGGGGCAGGTAAGGATGGCTACACCTTC. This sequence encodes CASRLGQGAGKDGYTF.

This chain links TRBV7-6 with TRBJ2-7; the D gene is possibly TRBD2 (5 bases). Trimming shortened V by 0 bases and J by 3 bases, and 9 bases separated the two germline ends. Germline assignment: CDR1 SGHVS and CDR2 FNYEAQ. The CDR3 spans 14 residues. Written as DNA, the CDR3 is TGTGCCAGCAGCTTAGCGGGAACTAGCTACGAGCAGTACTTC. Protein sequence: CASSLAGTSYEQYF.

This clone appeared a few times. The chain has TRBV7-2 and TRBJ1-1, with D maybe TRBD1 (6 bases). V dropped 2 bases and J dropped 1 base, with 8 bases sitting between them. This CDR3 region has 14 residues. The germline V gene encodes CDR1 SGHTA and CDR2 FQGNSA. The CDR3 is CASSLLGQNTEAFF. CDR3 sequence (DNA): TGTGCCAGCAGCTTATTGGGACAGAACACTGAAGCTTTCTTT.